In its sample, the clone carrying this T cell receptor (beta chain) was seen a few times. What it binds is unknown. Noted treatment: oral pan-JAK inhibitor, 5-10 mg twice daily. This entry is derived from a study of CD8+ T cells in alopecia areata. Turning to the study itself: For the treated group, dosing was oral tofacitinib at 5 to 10 mg twice daily. Regarding the study as a whole: During tofacitinib treatment, many expanded lesional clones remained in scalp and blood. Uncertain still, given a single nonresponder, is whether baseline CD8+ expansion links to response. Clonality exceeded that of normal scalp in lesional scalp, most notably in alopecia totalis/universalis.

cDNA prepared by RNA extraction and subsequent reverse transcription served as the template for sequencing. The protocol was immunoSEQ multiplex PCR, while the TCRdb copy is restricted to in-frame clones and leaves out a portion. The sample yields 250,000 to 300,000 clones, about three fifths seen once. Germline V gene sequence: CDR1 ENHRY, CDR2 SYGVKD. The CDR3 runs 14 residues. V shed 7 bases and J 2 bases; nucleotides not matched to a gene: 8. The material sequenced was CD4+ T cells sorted from blood, taken at week 24, from a patient treated with tofacitinib. The sequence derives from a human donor with alopecia areata. V is TRBV10-3 and J is TRBJ2-7; TRBD1 aligns across 7 bases. The CDR3 DNA sequence: TGTGCCATCACCCCACAGGGGCCCACCTACGAGCAGTACTTC. It encodes CAITPQGPTYEQYF.